One sample yielded the 8 T cell receptor beta chains listed below, sequenced in a study of T cell clones after liver transplantation. Here immunoSEQ multiplex PCR was the method, and the copy in TCRdb shows in-frame clones only, minus some. The data show 85,000 to 110,000 clones, with about 80% seen just once and 2.5% to 3.5% held by the top ten. Sequenced here: CD4+ T cells from blood, sampled around 48 months after liver transplant. Source of these receptors: a human patient who received a liver transplant. Some T cells may originate from the graft donor.

The genes are TRBV7-6 and TRBJ2-1, with 7 bases matching TRBD2. The CDR3 consists of 15 residues. Per germline, CDR1 SGHVS and CDR2 FNYEAQ. With 5 bases clipped from V and 8 bases from J, the junction kept 12 bases outside the gene matches. CDR3 loop: CASSPRGGEGYEQFF. In DNA form, the CDR3 reads TGTGCCAGCAGCCCGCGTGGGGGGGAGGGGTATGAGCAGTTCTTC.

The genes are TRBV27 and TRBJ1-4, with 9 nucleotides matching TRBD1. This CDR3 is built from 15 residues. Germline values: CDR1 MNHEY, CDR2 SMNVEV (reference sequence). Germline trimming cut 5 bases from V and 4 bases from J; bases unmatched to any gene: 5. CDR3 amino acids: CASSRQGVVNEKLFF. CDR3 bases: TGTGCCAGCAGTAGACAGGGGGTGGTTAATGAAAAACTGTTTTTT.

CDR3 loop: CASSPMSYEQYF. The CDR3, as DNA: TGTGCCAGCAGTCCCATGTCCTACGAGCAGTACTTC. The J gene is TRBJ2-7, the V gene TRBV2; D ambiguous. Deletions cut 5 bases from V and 1 base from J, with 6 bases between. The V gene's germline CDR1 is SNHLY and CDR2 FYNNEI. This CDR3 spans 12 amino acids.

V gene TRBV25-1 combines with J gene TRBJ1-2, with a tentative D call TRBD1 (5 bases). Trimming left V 5 bases short and J 7 bases short, with 14 bases between. Germline V gene data show CDR1 as MGHDK and CDR2 as SYGVNS. CDR3 length: 13 residues. CDR3 sequence reads: CASSRGYTAGYTF. The CDR3 nucleotides read TGTGCCAGCAGTAGGGGATATACAGCTGGCTACACCTTC.

The chain links TRBV18 to TRBJ2-2; the D call may be TRBD1 or TRBD2 (6 bases each). V lost 4 bases and J lost 1, with 10 bases in between. The CDR3 sequence is 15 residues long. CDR1 is KGHSH, CDR2 LQKENI, per germline. CDR3: CASSRGTLNTGELFF. CDR3 bases: TGTGCCAGCTCACGCGGGACACTGAACACCGGGGAGCTGTTTTTT.

This chain joins TRBV5-1 and TRBJ2-3; D is perhaps TRBD1 or TRBD2 (5 bases each). The length of the CDR3 is 13 residues. V was trimmed by 3 bases and J by 6 bases, leaving 11 bases between them. CDR1 and CDR2 (germline): SGHRS, YFSETQ. In DNA form, the CDR3 reads TGCGCCAGCAGCTGGGGACCGGGGGATACGCAGTATTTT. It encodes CASSWGPGDTQYF.

The chain links TRBV7-9 to TRBJ1-4; D uncertain. V lost 1 base and J lost 1, with 7 bases in between. CDR1 and CDR2 from the germline V gene are SEHNR and FQNEAQ (reference sequence). This CDR3 comprises 15 residues. CDR3 residues: CASSLGVRTNEKLFF. Here the CDR3 DNA reads TGTGCCAGCAGCTTAGGAGTCAGAACTAATGAAAAACTGTTTTTT. The full variable domain, in which reference TRBV7-9 and TRBJ1-4 provide the parts outside the CDR3, is DTGVSQNPRHKITKRGQNVTFRCDPISEHNRLYWYRQTLGQGPEFLTYFQNEAQLEKSRLLSDRFSAERPKGSFSTLEIQRTEQGDSAMYLCASSLGVRTNEKLFFGSGTQLSVL.

This clone has only a few counts. The junction differs from germline at one of its ends, possibly a read error. The rearrangement uses TRBV2 and TRBJ1-5; 9 bases are shared with TRBD1. The CDR3 runs 15 residues. The germline gives CDR1 SNHLY, CDR2 FYNNEI. Here the CDR3 reads CASSASGTGNRPQHF. The CDR3 DNA reads as TGTGCCAGCAGCGCTTCCGGGACAGGGAATCGGCCCCAGCATTTT.